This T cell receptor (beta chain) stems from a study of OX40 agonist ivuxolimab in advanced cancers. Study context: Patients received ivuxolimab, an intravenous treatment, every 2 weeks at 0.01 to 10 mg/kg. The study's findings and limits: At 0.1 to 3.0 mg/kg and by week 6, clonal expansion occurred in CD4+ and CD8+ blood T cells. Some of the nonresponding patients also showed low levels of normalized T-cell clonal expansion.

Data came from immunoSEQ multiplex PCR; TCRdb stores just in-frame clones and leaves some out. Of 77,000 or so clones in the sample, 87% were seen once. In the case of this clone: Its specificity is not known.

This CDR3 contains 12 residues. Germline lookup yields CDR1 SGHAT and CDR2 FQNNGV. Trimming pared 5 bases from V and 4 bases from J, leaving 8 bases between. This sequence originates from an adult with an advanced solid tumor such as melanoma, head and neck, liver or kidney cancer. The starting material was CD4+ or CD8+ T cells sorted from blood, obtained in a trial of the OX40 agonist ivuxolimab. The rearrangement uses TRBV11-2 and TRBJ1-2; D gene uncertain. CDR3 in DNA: TGTGCCAGCAGCACCTACAGCTATGGCTACACCTTC. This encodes CASSTYSYGYTF.